The 28 T cell receptor beta chains listed next were all sequenced from one sample in a study of technical replicates of blood from several donors. Clones were sequenced by immunoSEQ multiplex PCR, and TCRdb holds only the in-frame ones, with some missing. This table has some 93,000 clones, 95% appearing once. Sequencing was carried out using T cells isolated from PBMCs. The receptors here all came from a human donor in good health.

The CDR3 sequence: CASSYSRTGAYNEQFF. CDR3 nucleotide sequence: TGTGCCAGCAGTTACTCAAGGACAGGAGCCTACAATGAGCAGTTCTTC. The chain has TRBV6-6 and TRBJ2-1; 7 bases are shared with TRBD1. This CDR3 is built from 16 residues. The V and J ends lost 0 bases and 2 bases, in that order; junction bases with no gene match: 4. Germline V lookup: CDR1 MNHNY, CDR2 SVGAGI (reference sequence).

The chain employs TRBV5-1 and TRBJ2-1; D is unclear. This CDR3 is 16 amino acids long. Germline loops: CDR1 SGHRS, CDR2 YFSETQ. Trimming removed 2 bases at V and 0 bases at J, with 12 bases between. The CDR3 region is CASSFGGMSSYNEQFF. Here the CDR3 DNA reads TGCGCCAGCAGCTTTGGCGGCATGAGCTCCTACAATGAGCAGTTCTTC.

V and J are TRBV7-9 and TRBJ1-5; 8 positions agree with TRBD1. In germline, CDR1 is SEHNR, CDR2 FQNEAQ (reference sequence). The CDR3 sequence is 16 residues long. J lost 7 bases, V lost 1 base, and 9 bases had no gene match. CDR3 in DNA: TGTGCCAGCAGCTTAGGTACCGGGACAGGATACCAGCCCCAGCATTTT. Its protein is CASSLGTGTGYQPQHF.

V gene TRBV7-9 combines with J gene TRBJ2-1; no clear D. Germline CDR1 is SEHNR and CDR2 is FQNEAQ (reference sequence). V lost 0 bases and J lost 8, with 14 bases in between. The CDR3 is 15 amino acids. The CDR3: CASSLAPSAPDEQFF. In DNA, the CDR3 is TGTGCCAGCAGCTTAGCGCCGTCCGCGCCGGATGAGCAGTTCTTC.

The chain uses TRBV10-1 and TRBJ1-1; D remains ambiguous. This CDR3 is 16 amino acids long. In germline, CDR1 is WNHNN, CDR2 SYGVQD (reference sequence). V was pared by 0 bases and J by 3 bases, with 14 bases between. The CDR3: CASSESYRTSDTEAFF. The DNA for the CDR3 is TGCGCCAGCAGTGAGTCGTATCGGACTTCGGACACTGAAGCTTTCTTT.

The gene calls are TRBV2 and TRBJ2-7; no firm D call. V gave up 4 bases and J gave up 3 bases, with 7 bases separating them. The CDR3 totals 12 residues. CDR1 and CDR2 (germline): SNHLY, FYNNEI. The CDR3 DNA follows: TGTGCCAGCAGTGCTCAGGACTACGAGCAGTACTTC. Its protein product is CASSAQDYEQYF.

The chain combines TRBV19 with TRBJ2-1; no reliable D call. The V gene lost 4 bases and the J gene lost 2 bases, with 15 bases spanning the gap. The germline V gene encodes CDR1 LNHDA and CDR2 SQIVND (reference sequence). This CDR3 contains 16 residues. The CDR3 nucleotides are TGTGCCAGTAGTACGAGTTTCTACCGAGCCTACAATGAGCAGTTCTTC. Its protein is CASSTSFYRAYNEQFF. The full variable domain, its missing parts supplied by reference TRBV19 and TRBJ2-1, is DGGITQSPKYLFRKEGQNVTLSCEQNLNHDAMYWYRQDPGQGLRLIYYSQIVNDFQKGDIAEGYSVSREKKESFPLTVTSAQKNPTAFYLCASSTSFYRAYNEQFFGPGTRLTVL.

The chain has TRBV19 and TRBJ2-1; 11 nucleotides align to TRBD2. The trim removed 3 bases at V and 7 bases at J, leaving 2 bases unmatched. CDR1 and CDR2 (germline): LNHDA, SQIVND (reference sequence). CDR3 length equals 14 residues. The chain's CDR3 is CASSIPSGRNEQFF. The CDR3 DNA sequence: TGTGCCAGTAGTATCCCTAGCGGGAGGAATGAGCAGTTCTTC. Filled out from reference TRBV19 and TRBJ2-1, the complete variable domain reads DGGITQSPKYLFRKEGQNVTLSCEQNLNHDAMYWYRQDPGQGLRLIYYSQIVNDFQKGDIAEGYSVSREKKESFPLTVTSAQKNPTAFYLCASSIPSGRNEQFFGPGTRLTVL.

The chain employs TRBV19 and TRBJ2-7, with D possibly TRBD2 on 6 matching bases. The CDR3 spans 13 residues. Germline V gene lookup returns CDR1 LNHDA and CDR2 SQIVND (reference sequence). V shed 8 bases and J shed 7 bases, with 18 bases lying between them. The CDR3 protein is CASSGRELGEQYF. CDR3 nucleotides: TGTGCCAGTTCGGGACGGGAGCTGGGGGAGCAGTACTTC.

The rearrangement joins TRBV28 to TRBJ2-7; TRBD1 matches 8 bases. Germline trimming cut 6 bases from V and 3 bases from J; bases unmatched to any gene: 13. The CDR3 totals 16 residues. In germline, CDR1 is MDHEN, CDR2 SYDVKM. The CDR3 region has the DNA TGTGCCAGCAGAGTTGACTCAGGACAGGGAGTCTACGAGCAGTACTTC. Residues: CASRVDSGQGVYEQYF.

The chain is built from TRBV7-3 and TRBJ1-2; weak D call: TRBD1 (5 bases). The CDR3 covers 14 residues. Germline CDR1 SGHTA, CDR2 FQGTGA. V was pared by 4 bases and J by 7 bases, with 16 bases between. The CDR3 DNA follows: TGTGCCAGCAGCTACACTGGCGGGGCGGCTGGCTACACCTTC. Its translation is CASSYTGGAAGYTF.

The sample holds a few counts of this clone. The J gene is TRBJ1-1, the V gene TRBV4-2, with D tentatively TRBD1 (6 bases). The CDR3 has 11 amino acids. Germline loops: CDR1 LGHNA, CDR2 YNFKEQ. V lost 8 bases, J lost 8 bases, and 12 bases lay in between. The CDR3: CASDWGGEAFF. The CDR3 DNA is TGTGCCAGCGACTGGGGGGGCGAAGCTTTCTTT.

The rearrangement links TRBV28 to TRBJ1-2; D is unclear. Trimming shortened V by 6 bases and J by 7 bases, and 12 bases separated the two germline ends. Germline-derived CDR1 and CDR2 are MDHEN and SYDVKM. CDR3 length: 12 amino acids. This CDR3 reads CASRAGTIGYTF. The CDR3 nucleotides are TGTGCCAGCAGGGCCGGTACTATTGGCTACACCTTC.

V usage is TRBV18 and J usage is TRBJ1-1; no firm D call. Germline V gene lookup returns CDR1 KGHSH and CDR2 LQKENI. The CDR3 length is 12 residues. V was clipped by 2 bases and J by 7 bases, with 8 bases between them. The CDR3 loop is CASSPTDNEAFF. The CDR3 nucleotides read TGTGCCAGCTCACCAACAGACAATGAAGCTTTCTTT.

The V and J genes are TRBV10-3 and TRBJ1-1; 9 bases are a match to TRBD1. V lost 6 bases and J lost 4; bases outside the gene matches: 9. There are 15 residues in the CDR3. Germline values: CDR1 ENHRY, CDR2 SYGVKD. CDR3 sequence: CAIRKITGGSTEAFF. The CDR3 DNA reads as TGTGCCATCAGGAAGATAACAGGGGGCAGCACTGAAGCTTTCTTT.

The rearrangement uses TRBV7-2 and TRBJ2-5; the match to TRBD2 covers 8 bases. There are 15 residues in the CDR3. The germline V gene encodes CDR1 SGHTA and CDR2 FQGNSA. The ends lost 3 bases at V and 9 bases at J; junction bases unmatched: 12. The CDR3 sequence: CASSFYSGGERSQYF. CDR3 sequence (DNA): TGTGCCAGCAGCTTTTATTCGGGGGGGGAGCGGTCCCAGTACTTC. Full variable domain (missing parts from reference TRBV7-2 and TRBJ2-5): GAGVSQSPSNKVTEKGKDVELRCDPISGHTALYWYRQSLGQGLEFLIYFQGNSAPDKSGLPSDRFSAERTGGSVSTLTIQRTQQEDSAVYLCASSFYSGGERSQYFGPGTRLLVL.

This rearrangement joins TRBV27 to TRBJ1-1; D is unresolved. V was trimmed by 2 bases and J by 12 bases, leaving 10 bases between them. CDR1 and CDR2 from the germline V gene are MNHEY and SMNVEV (reference sequence). The CDR3 spans 11 residues. The CDR3 nucleotides are TGTGCCAGCAGTTTAAGGGAGAAGACTTTCTTT. Protein: CASSLREKTFF.

This chain connects TRBV10-1 to TRBJ2-3, with TRBD2 matching 13 bases. The CDR3 has 16 amino acids. Germline CDR1 WNHNN, CDR2 SYGVQD (reference sequence). V dropped 5 bases and J dropped 3; count of bases not matched to a gene: 5. The CDR3 sequence: CASSPGLAGATDTQYF. The CDR3 region has the DNA TGCGCCAGCAGTCCCGGACTAGCGGGGGCGACAGATACGCAGTATTTT.

The chain joins TRBV5-1 to TRBJ1-3; 7 bases match TRBD1. CDR3 length equals 14 residues. Germline CDR1 reads SGHRS; CDR2 reads YFSETQ. With 7 bases clipped from V and 4 bases from J, the junction kept 8 bases outside the gene matches. CDR3 nucleotide sequence: TGCGCCAGCCACGGGGGGGACAGAGGAAACACCATATATTTT. It encodes CASHGGDRGNTIYF. The variable domain in full, with the rest retrieved from reference TRBV5-1 and TRBJ1-3, is KAGVTQTPRYLIKTRGQQVTLSCSPISGHRSVSWYQQTPGQGLQFLFEYFSETQRNKGNFPGRFSGRQFSNSRSEMNVSTLELGDSALYLCASHGGDRGNTIYFGEGSWLTVV.

Only a few counts were recorded for this clone. This rearrangement joins TRBV30 to TRBJ1-5; D gene ambiguous. V was shortened by 4 bases and J by 5 bases, with 12 bases between the two germline ends. Germline V gene lookup returns CDR1 GTSNPN and CDR2 SVGIG (reference sequence). The CDR3 totals 13 residues. The CDR3 here is CAWTQWRDQPQHF. CDR3 bases: TGTGCCTGGACCCAATGGAGGGATCAGCCCCAGCATTTT.

V gene TRBV29-1 combines with J gene TRBJ2-3, with TRBD2 identical over 10 bases. V dropped 2 bases and J dropped 2; count of bases not matched to a gene: 1. This CDR3 contains 14 residues. Germline CDR1 reads SQVTM; CDR2 reads ANQGSEA. The CDR3 protein is CSVESGRDTDTQYF. CDR3 bases: TGCAGCGTTGAAAGCGGGAGGGACACAGATACGCAGTATTTT.

The chain links TRBV27 to TRBJ2-7; TRBD2 is a possible D gene (7 bases). With 5 bases removed from V and 6 bases from J, the gap between germline ends came to 11 bases. The CDR3 has 12 residues. Germline V gene data show CDR1 as MNHEY and CDR2 as SMNVEV (reference sequence). Here the CDR3 reads CASSVGGREQYF. The CDR3 bases are TGTGCCAGCAGTGTCGGGGGGCGCGAGCAGTACTTC.

The chain joins TRBV2 to TRBJ1-3; weak D call: TRBD1 (5 bases). The ends were cut back, 5 bases at V and 0 bases at J, with 17 bases in the middle. The CDR3 length is 17 residues. The germline V gene encodes CDR1 SNHLY and CDR2 FYNNEI. The CDR3 is CASSLGVNRVSGNTIYF. The CDR3, as DNA: TGTGCCAGCAGTTTAGGGGTGAACAGAGTCTCTGGAAACACCATATATTTT.

This sequence joins TRBV6-1 and TRBJ1-2, with TRBD1 matching 7 bases. J was trimmed by 9 bases and V by 1 base; bases with no gene match: 23. Germline values: CDR1 MNHNS, CDR2 SASEGT. CDR3 size: 19 residues. CDR3 sequence: CASSEGGLGQTIHYRSYTF. The CDR3 DNA sequence: TGTGCCAGCAGTGAAGGTGGGTTGGGACAGACTATCCATTATAGGAGCTACACCTTC.

The DNA for the CDR3 is TGTGCCAGCAGGAGGGGGCGGACAGGGGCTGGAAACACCATATATTTT. Translated, it gives CASRRGRTGAGNTIYF. This rearrangement joins TRBV7-8 to TRBJ1-3; 9 positions match TRBD1. Looked up from germline, CDR1 is SGHVS and CDR2 is FQNEAQ. Trimming at V came to 6 bases and at J to 2 bases, leaving 8 bases not matched to a gene. The CDR3 sequence is 16 residues long.

The CDR3 nucleotides are TGTGCCAGCGCGGGGGGTGGGGCCAACGTCCTGACTTTC. Amino acids: CASAGGGANVLTF. V and J are TRBV6-6 and TRBJ2-6; TRBD2 matches at 8 bases. V trimming: 8 bases; J trimming: 3 bases; junction bases outside the gene matches: 0. CDR3 length: 13 amino acids. CDR1 MNHNY and CDR2 SVGAGI come from the germline V gene (reference sequence).

The rearrangement links TRBV15 to TRBJ1-1; D possibly corresponds to TRBD1 (6 bases). V dropped 5 bases and J dropped 6 bases, with 16 bases sitting between them. The CDR3 sequence is 14 residues long. Germline V lookup: CDR1 LNHNV, CDR2 YYDKDF (reference sequence). CDR3 amino acids: CATSASGTRPEAFF. The CDR3 DNA reads TGTGCCACCAGCGCCTCCGGGACACGACCTGAAGCTTTCTTT. The variable domain in full, completed from reference TRBV15 and TRBJ1-1, reads DAMVIQNPRYQVTQFGKPVTLSCSQTLNHNVMYWYQQKSSQAPKLLFHYYDKDFNNEADTPDNFQSRRPNTSFCFLDIRSPGLGDTAMYLCATSASGTRPEAFFGQGTRLTVV.

This chain uses TRBV5-1 with TRBJ1-4; D ambiguous. The CDR3 is made up of 17 amino acids. Trimming pared 0 bases from V and 0 bases from J, leaving 12 bases between. Germline lookup yields CDR1 SGHRS and CDR2 YFSETQ. The CDR3 bases are TGCGCCAGCAGCTTGGGGCAGATTACCGCAACTAATGAAAAACTGTTTTTT. Translating gives CASSLGQITATNEKLFF. Full variable domain (missing parts from reference TRBV5-1 and TRBJ1-4): KAGVTQTPRYLIKTRGQQVTLSCSPISGHRSVSWYQQTPGQGLQFLFEYFSETQRNKGNFPGRFSGRQFSNSRSEMNVSTLELGDSALYLCASSLGQITATNEKLFFGSGTQLSVL.